A single sample gave rise to the 22 T cell receptor beta chains below, sequenced in a study of blood T cell repertoires in COVID-19. TCRdb's table, derived via immunoSEQ multiplex PCR, lists solely in-frame clones and lacks some. Of 150,000 to 200,000 clones in the sample, about 87% are singletons; the top ten hold 2.5%. The specimen was peripheral blood. The receptors were sampled from a middle-aged man with active or convalescent COVID-19.

The chain links TRBV11-1 to TRBJ2-5, with 12 bases lining up with TRBD2. The CDR3 runs to 15 residues. Germline CDR1 is SGHAT and CDR2 is FQDESV (reference sequence). V was pared by 5 bases and J by 5 bases, with 6 bases of the junction left unmatched. The CDR3: CASSPRTSGAETQYF. In nucleotides, the CDR3 is TGTGCCAGCAGCCCCCGGACTAGCGGGGCTGAGACCCAGTACTTC.

This sequence joins TRBV19 and TRBJ1-5; 9 bases are shared with TRBD1. This CDR3 has 16 residues. Germline CDR1 is LNHDA and CDR2 is SQIVND (reference sequence). V gave up 6 bases and J gave up 4 bases; unmatched junction bases: 10. CDR3 amino acids: CASSPGTGRGNQPQHF. The CDR3 bases are TGTGCCAGTAGCCCCGGGACAGGGAGGGGGAATCAGCCCCAGCATTTT.

The rearrangement uses TRBV19 and TRBJ1-1; D is possibly TRBD1 (6 bases). The CDR3 has 12 residues. Trimming pared 8 bases from V and 7 bases from J, leaving 14 bases between. Germline CDR1 is LNHDA and CDR2 is SQIVND (reference sequence). The chain's CDR3 is CASGGARGEAFF. In nucleotides, the CDR3 is TGTGCCAGTGGGGGGGCGCGGGGTGAAGCTTTCTTT.

The chain carries TRBV6-5 and TRBJ1-1; TRBD1 agrees at 7 bases. Trimming at V came to 7 bases and at J to 7 bases, leaving 9 bases not matched to a gene. CDR3 length: 13 residues. The V gene's germline CDR1 is MNHEY and CDR2 SVGAGI. The CDR3 sequence is CASKGPTGIEAFF. The CDR3 nucleotides are TGTGCCAGCAAAGGGCCGACAGGGATTGAAGCTTTCTTT.

The V gene is TRBV13, the J gene TRBJ2-2, with no clear D. The CDR3 has 18 residues. V lost 4 bases and J lost 0, with 18 bases in between. The germline CDR1 and CDR2 sequences are PRHDT and FYEKMQ (reference sequence). DNA of the CDR3: TGTGCCAGCAGCTCCCGAAACCGCTTAGTAGCGAACACCGGGGAGCTGTTTTTT. Protein: CASSSRNRLVANTGELFF.

The V call is TRBV7-2, the J call TRBJ1-1; D is unresolved. CDR1 and CDR2 from the germline V gene are SGHTA and FQGNSA. Trimming took 5 bases from V and 4 from J, leaving 17 bases between them. The CDR3 extends over 15 amino acids. In DNA form, the CDR3 reads TGTGCCAGCAGCACCGCAGAGGGCCTAATCACTGAAGCTTTCTTT. Translating gives CASSTAEGLITEAFF. Drawing the rest from reference TRBV7-2 and TRBJ1-1, the complete variable domain is GAGVSQSPSNKVTEKGKDVELRCDPISGHTALYWYRQSLGQGLEFLIYFQGNSAPDKSGLPSDRFSAERTGGSVSTLTIQRTQQEDSAVYLCASSTAEGLITEAFFGQGTRLTVV.

The CDR3 nucleotides read TGTGCCAGCAGCCCCTCCCCCAACACTGAAGCTTTCTTT. This encodes CASSPSPNTEAFF. This chain links TRBV7-3 with TRBJ1-1; D gene uncertain. Germline V gene sequence: CDR1 SGHTA, CDR2 FQGTGA. CDR3 size: 13 residues. The V gene lost 5 bases and the J gene lost 2 bases, with 9 bases spanning the gap. The full variable domain, with the rest looked up from reference TRBV7-3 and TRBJ1-1, is GAGVSQTPSNKVTEKGKYVELRCDPISGHTALYWYRQSLGQGPEFLIYFQGTGAADDSGLPNDRFFAVRPEGSVSTLKIQRTERGDSAVYLCASSPSPNTEAFFGQGTRLTVV.

The chain uses TRBV9 and TRBJ1-1, with D possibly matching TRBD1 (6 bases). Trimming removed 5 bases from V and 5 bases from J, with 13 bases in between. Germline V lookup: CDR1 SGDLS, CDR2 YYNGEE. This CDR3 has 13 residues. In DNA, the CDR3 is TGTGCCAGCAGTGAGGGGGTAAGGACTGAAGCTTTCTTT. It translates to CASSEGVRTEAFF.

The J gene is TRBJ2-5, the V gene TRBV6-6, with D tentatively TRBD2 (7 bases). CDR3 length: 16 amino acids. Germline V gene lookup returns CDR1 MNHNY and CDR2 SVGAGI (reference sequence). Trimming left V 2 bases short and J 3 bases short, with 16 bases between. CDR3 in amino acids: CASSYRGTTEKETQYF. The CDR3 DNA is TGTGCCAGCAGTTACAGGGGGACTACAGAAAAAGAGACCCAGTACTTC.

Of note for this clone: This likely reflects a read error, since a far larger clone is one base away. At the DNA level, this CDR3 is encoded by other sequences in the same sample as well. The V and J genes are TRBV5-6 and TRBJ2-3; TRBD2 agrees at 9 bases. The junction had 7 bases not matched to a gene; V was cut back by 3 bases and J by 5 bases. From germline, CDR1 is SGHDT and CDR2 YYEEEE. The CDR3 loop spans 15 amino acids. The DNA of the CDR3 is TGTGCCAGCAGCTGGGGCGGGGGGGCTGTAGATACGCAGTATTTT. This sequence encodes CASSWGGGAVDTQYF.

On this clone: Other nucleotide sequences from this sample produce the same CDR3. This chain uses TRBV7-2 with TRBJ2-5; 9 bases are a match to TRBD2. CDR3 length: 16 residues. Germline CDR1 SGHTA, CDR2 FQGNSA. J gave up 4 bases and V 0 bases, and 6 bases lay outside the gene matches. This chain's CDR3 is CASSLASGGPGETQYF. The CDR3 DNA follows: TGTGCCAGCAGCTTAGCTAGCGGGGGCCCTGGAGAGACCCAGTACTTC.

V gene TRBV30 combines with J gene TRBJ1-1; TRBD1 is a possible D gene (5 bases). Germline V gene sequence: CDR1 GTSNPN, CDR2 SVGIG (reference sequence). Trimming removed 0 bases at V and 3 bases at J, with 11 bases between. The CDR3 runs 14 residues. The DNA of the CDR3 is TGTGCCTGGAGTGTAGGGGCGGGGGACACTGAAGCTTTCTTT. Translation gives CAWSVGAGDTEAFF.

The chain joins TRBV6-5 to TRBJ1-5, with D unresolved. The V gene's germline CDR1 is MNHEY and CDR2 SVGAGI. The CDR3 length is 14 residues. V lost 10 bases, J lost 5 bases, and 18 bases lay in between. The CDR3 coding sequence is TGTGCCACCTCTAGCCCAGGTTCCTATCAGCCCCAGCATTTT. This codes for CATSSPGSYQPQHF.

The chain recombines TRBV3-1 (or the pseudogene TRBV3-2) with TRBJ2-3, with 7 bases fitting TRBD2. The CDR3 runs 14 residues. Trimming removed 8 bases from V and 2 bases from J; junction bases left unmatched: 7. From germline, CDR1 is LGHDT and CDR2 YNNKEL (reference sequence). CDR3 region: CASAPGGPTDTQYF. The CDR3, as DNA: TGTGCCAGCGCCCCGGGAGGTCCCACAGATACGCAGTATTTT.

The rearrangement links TRBV18 to TRBJ1-1; D call uncertain. CDR3 length equals 15 residues. Germline V lookup: CDR1 KGHSH, CDR2 LQKENI. The V gene lost 0 bases and the J gene lost 7 bases, with 15 bases spanning the gap. The CDR3 protein is CASSPPGTNSGEAFF. CDR3 DNA sequence: TGTGCCAGCTCACCACCGGGCACGAACTCAGGTGAAGCTTTCTTT.

The rearrangement uses TRBV6-5 and TRBJ1-6, with TRBD1 as a possible D gene (6 bases). Germline CDR1 is MNHEY and CDR2 is SVGAGI. V was clipped by 5 bases and J by 8 bases, with 13 bases between them. The CDR3 has 14 residues. DNA of the CDR3: TGTGCCAGCAGTCGGACAGCGAGGGATTCACCCCTCCACTTT. Translation gives CASSRTARDSPLHF.

The gene calls are TRBV11-2 and TRBJ2-7, with 9 bases lining up with TRBD2. The germline gives CDR1 SGHAT, CDR2 FQNNGV. With V trimmed by 5 bases and J by 9 bases, 20 bases remained unmatched. The CDR3 sequence is 17 residues long. CDR3 nucleotide sequence: TGTGCCAGCAGCCCGTTGAGGGGGGCTAGCGGGGCCCTTTGGCAGTACTTC. Translated, it gives CASSPLRGASGALWQYF.

V is TRBV6-5 and J is TRBJ1-6; D is uncertain. The V gene lost 5 bases and the J gene lost 12 bases, with 17 bases spanning the gap. The germline V gene encodes CDR1 MNHEY and CDR2 SVGAGI. The CDR3 covers 14 residues. The CDR3 protein is CASSPQVDRRPLHF. Here the CDR3 DNA reads TGTGCCAGCAGTCCCCAGGTTGACCGGCGACCCCTCCACTTT.

This chain connects TRBV7-2 to TRBJ1-5; D may be TRBD1 (6 bases). This CDR3 contains 14 residues. Germline loops: CDR1 SGHTA, CDR2 FQGNSA. V shed 5 bases and J shed 5 bases, with 13 bases lying between them. In nucleotides, the CDR3 is TGTGCCAGCAGCCTAGGAGGGGGTGATCAGCCCCAGCATTTT. Protein product: CASSLGGGDQPQHF.

The V call is TRBV7-6, the J call TRBJ2-5; the D gene is possibly TRBD1 (5 bases). The CDR3 length is 15 residues. Deletions cut 1 base from V and 0 bases from J, with 9 bases between. Germline V gives CDR1 SGHVS, CDR2 FNYEAQ. The CDR3 nucleotides are TGTGCCAGCAGCTTAGGGGGCTTCAACCAAGAGACCCAGTACTTC. It translates to CASSLGGFNQETQYF.

V and J are TRBV7-2 and TRBJ1-6; 8 bases align to TRBD1. CDR1 SGHTA and CDR2 FQGNSA come from the germline V gene. V lost 6 bases and J lost 7; bases outside the gene matches: 11. This CDR3 comprises 16 residues. The CDR3 reads CASSYYAGTGNSPLHF. CDR3 DNA sequence: TGTGCCAGCAGTTATTACGCCGGGACAGGAAATTCACCCCTCCACTTT.

This clone was picked up one time. This sequence joins TRBV19 and TRBJ1-1, with 8 bases lining up with TRBD1. The CDR3 extends over 15 amino acids. V was clipped by 4 bases and J by 0 bases; unmatched bases: 4. Germline CDR1 reads LNHDA; CDR2 reads SQIVND (reference sequence). The CDR3 here is CASSTGGGMNTEAFF. CDR3 in DNA: TGTGCCAGTAGTACAGGGGGCGGGATGAACACTGAAGCTTTCTTT.